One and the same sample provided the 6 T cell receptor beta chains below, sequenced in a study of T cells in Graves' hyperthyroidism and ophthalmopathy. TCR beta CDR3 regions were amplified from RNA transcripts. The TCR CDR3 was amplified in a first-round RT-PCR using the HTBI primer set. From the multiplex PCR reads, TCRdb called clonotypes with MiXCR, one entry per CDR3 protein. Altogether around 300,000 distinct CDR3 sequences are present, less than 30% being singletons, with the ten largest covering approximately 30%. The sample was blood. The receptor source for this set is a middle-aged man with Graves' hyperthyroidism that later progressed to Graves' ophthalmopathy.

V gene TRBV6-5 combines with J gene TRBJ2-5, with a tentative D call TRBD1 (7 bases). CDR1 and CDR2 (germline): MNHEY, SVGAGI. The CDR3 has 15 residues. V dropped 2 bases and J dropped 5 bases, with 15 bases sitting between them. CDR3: CASSYGGGEWETQYF. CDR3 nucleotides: TGTGCCAGCAGTTACGGAGGGGGCGAGTGGGAGACCCAGTACTTC.

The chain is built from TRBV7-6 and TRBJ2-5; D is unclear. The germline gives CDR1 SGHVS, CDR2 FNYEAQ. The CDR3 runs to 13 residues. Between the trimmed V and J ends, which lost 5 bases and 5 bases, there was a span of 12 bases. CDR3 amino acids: CASSRGRMETQYF. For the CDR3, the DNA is TGTGCCAGCAGCCGAGGACGTATGGAGACCCAGTACTTC.

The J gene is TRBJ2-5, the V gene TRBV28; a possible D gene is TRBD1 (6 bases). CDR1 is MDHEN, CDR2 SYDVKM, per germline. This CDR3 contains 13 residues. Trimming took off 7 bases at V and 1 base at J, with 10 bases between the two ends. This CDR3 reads CASNVDSQETQYF. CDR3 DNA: TGTGCCAGCAATGTGGACAGCCAAGAGACCCAGTACTTC.

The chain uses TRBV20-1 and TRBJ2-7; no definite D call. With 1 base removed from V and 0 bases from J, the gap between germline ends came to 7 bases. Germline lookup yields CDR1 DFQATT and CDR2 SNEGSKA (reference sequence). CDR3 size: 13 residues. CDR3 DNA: TGCAGTGCTAGAGTTGACCACTCCTACGAGCAGTACTTC. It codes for CSARVDHSYEQYF.

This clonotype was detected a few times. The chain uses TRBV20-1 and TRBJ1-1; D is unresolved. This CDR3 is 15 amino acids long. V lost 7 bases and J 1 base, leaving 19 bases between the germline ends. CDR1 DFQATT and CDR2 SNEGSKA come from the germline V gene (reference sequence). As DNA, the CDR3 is TGCAGTGAGTATCTCCTACTCGGTCCGAACACTGAAGCTTTCTTT. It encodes CSEYLLLGPNTEAFF.

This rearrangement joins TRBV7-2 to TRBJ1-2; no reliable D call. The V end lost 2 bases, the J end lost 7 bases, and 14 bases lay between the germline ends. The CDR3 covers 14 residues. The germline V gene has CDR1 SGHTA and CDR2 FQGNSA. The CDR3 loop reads CASSLKWGGSGYTF. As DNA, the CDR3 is TGTGCCAGCAGCTTAAAGTGGGGAGGAAGTGGCTACACCTTC.